The present T cell receptor (beta chain) was sequenced within a study of T cells in Graves' hyperthyroidism and ophthalmopathy. Clinical symptoms, serum thyroxine and TRAb, thyroid ultrasound and orbital computed tomography were used for the diagnoses. The germline V and J ends were trimmed by 4 bases and 0 bases, with 12 bases remaining between them. The V gene's germline CDR1 is SGHAT and CDR2 FQNNGV. The CDR3 has 16 residues. It was RNA transcripts that yielded the amplified TCR beta CDR3 regions. TCR CDR3 regions were first amplified by RT-PCR with HTBI primers. One entry per CDR3 protein, called by TCRdb with MiXCR from the multiplex PCR reads. The table shows approximately 700,000 distinct CDR3 sequences, with 45% occurring only once.

The TCR was taken from an adult man with Graves' disease, either hyperthyroidism or ophthalmopathy (not recorded which). The V and J genes are TRBV11-2 and TRBJ1-4, with D uncertain. Sequenced: peripheral blood or thyroid tissue (not recorded which). CDR3 bases: TGTGCCAGCAGCTCATCGGAGCGGACAACTAATGAAAAACTGTTTTTT. It translates to CASSSSERTTNEKLFF.